These T cell receptor beta chains were read from a single sample in a study of early T cells in non-severe SARS-CoV-2 infection. TCRdb passed the 5' RACE reads through MiXCR, listing each CDR3 protein once. The sample includes approximately 97,000 distinct CDR3 sequences, roughly 9.6% of them seen just once. The specimen was whole blood, collected at baseline. Receptor source: an adult who was a healthcare worker with PCR-confirmed SARS-CoV-2 infection or an uninfected control (not recorded which). The CDR3 runs from the conserved cysteine through the conserved F or W. D genes are given only for firm matches.

- TRBV20-1 CSASKSGYEQYF
TRBD2 TRBV7-9 CASSLYLAGVPEGQYF
- TRBV2 CASSWAEGTDTQYF
TRBD2 TRBV7-2 CAGSLALGGRSGELFF
- TRBV20-1 CSPEGGDTQYF
TRBD2 TRBV5-1 CASSLGGDGEQFF
- TRBV5-1 CASSPFSGLTDTQYF
TRBD2 TRBV18 CASSPPSGGNTQYF
- TRBV3-1 CASSASTSTDTQYF
- TRBV20-1 CSASGVGEQFF
TRBD1 TRBV7-8 CASSPGRDRVYGYTF
- TRBV5-4 CASRRLGGGYNEQFF
- TRBV15 CATSRDPSYEQYF
TRBD1 TRBV2 CASKGQGAPGELFF
TRBD2 TRBV7-2 CASSFSGGALLDHNEQFF
- TRBV9 CASSVEDRMNTEAFF
- TRBV10-3 CAISESPSYEQYF
TRBD1 TRBV5-1 CASSLRGQGYEQYF
- TRBV4-1 CASSRRLVSTVNEQFF
- TRBV29-1 CSVEGVALLEDTQYF
TRBD1 TRBV2 CASRRDRTITNYGYTF
- TRBV5-6 CASSLGLVLQQTSTDTQYF
- TRBV20-1 CSASGTVNTGELFF
TRBD2 TRBV20-1 CSAYDYGFSGGVPYNEQFF
TRBD1 TRBV24-1 CATSDGTGTSNTEAFF
TRBD2 TRBV10-3 CAISVGTSSYEQYF
- TRBV7-9 CASSWSEHEQFF
TRBD2 TRBV20-1 CSASGLATGELFF
- TRBV4-3 CASSQDTGTSYNEQFF
- TRBV20-1 CSARDLIGGGKPEAFF
- TRBV18 CASSSEIQFPGELFF
TRBD1 TRBV20-1 CSAPGTGRYNEQFF